This entry lists 21 T cell receptor beta chains sequenced from one sample in a study of Ad26.COV2.S vaccination and SARS-CoV-2 variants. Treatment given: around 19 received Ad26.COV2.S at low or high dose, single or two shots; about 5 received placebo; per-sample allocation not given. Following the first vaccine or placebo injection, samples were taken on day 63. TCRdb keeps only in-frame clones here, not all; method: immunoSEQ multiplex PCR. The table shows about 480,000 clones, with around 90% occurring only once. This material consisted of peripheral blood, taken in a trial of Ad26.COV2.S vaccine versus placebo. The receptors were sampled from a person aged 18 to 59 who received the Ad26.COV2.S COVID-19 vaccine or a placebo.

The rearrangement links TRBV2 to TRBJ2-7; D not certain. CDR1 and CDR2 (germline): SNHLY, FYNNEI. With 7 bases removed from V and 4 bases from J, the gap between germline ends came to 8 bases. This CDR3 comprises 11 residues. CDR3 DNA: TGTGCCAGCAATTACTTTTACGAGCAGTACTTC. Residues: CASNYFYEQYF.

The chain recombines TRBV19 with TRBJ2-1, with D possibly TRBD2 on 6 matching bases. Germline V gene sequence: CDR1 LNHDA, CDR2 SQIVND (reference sequence). CDR3 size: 16 residues. The V end lost 8 bases, the J end lost 6 bases, and 23 bases lay between the germline ends. CDR3 coding DNA: TGTGCCAGTTCTCCCCGCGGGACGAAAGTCTCCAATGAGCAGTTCTTC. Translation: CASSPRGTKVSNEQFF.

The rearrangement links TRBV28 to TRBJ1-5; D unclear. The CDR3 contains 17 residues. V lost 5 bases, J lost 0 bases, and 17 bases lay in between. CDR1 and CDR2 from the germline V gene are MDHEN and SYDVKM. CDR3 residues: CASSPAGRLSSNQPQHF. CDR3 DNA sequence: TGTGCCAGCAGTCCCGCCGGACGTCTGTCTAGCAATCAGCCCCAGCATTTT. Full variable domain (rest looked up from reference TRBV28 and TRBJ1-5): DVKVTQSSRYLVKRTGEKVFLECVQDMDHENMFWYRQDPGLGLRLIYFSYDVKMKEKGDIPEGYSVSREKKERFSLILESASTNQTSMYLCASSPAGRLSSNQPQHFGDGTRLSIL.

The chain carries TRBV15 and TRBJ1-5; D unresolved. Germline CDR1 is LNHNV and CDR2 is YYDKDF (reference sequence). The CDR3 consists of 15 residues. V was cut by 0 bases and J by 7 bases, with 13 bases left in between. CDR3: CATSRDDRGNQPQHF. The DNA for the CDR3 is TGTGCCACCAGCAGAGATGATCGTGGTAACCAGCCCCAGCATTTT.

The CDR3 sequence: CASSIVSGKGTGELFF. CDR3 sequence (DNA): TGTGCCAGCTCCATCGTCAGTGGGAAGGGCACCGGGGAGCTGTTTTTT. The rearrangement joins TRBV28 to TRBJ2-2; D not certain. Trimming left V 8 bases short and J 4 bases short, with 20 bases between. There are 16 residues in the CDR3. The germline V gene encodes CDR1 MDHEN and CDR2 SYDVKM.

This rearrangement joins TRBV29-1 to TRBJ2-1, with TRBD1 matching over 11 bases. V was pared by 7 bases and J by 9 bases, with 11 bases of the junction left unmatched. This CDR3 contains 14 residues. In germline, CDR1 is SQVTM, CDR2 ANQGSEA. The CDR3: CSAARTGGSGEQFF. CDR3 DNA sequence: TGCAGCGCCGCGAGGACAGGGGGCTCGGGTGAGCAGTTCTTC.

The chain links TRBV10-1 to TRBJ2-1; D is ambiguous. The V gene lost 4 bases and the J gene lost 3 bases, with 4 bases spanning the gap. Looked up from germline, CDR1 is WNHNN and CDR2 is SYGVQD (reference sequence). The length of the CDR3 is 12 residues. CDR3 coding DNA: TGCGCCAGCAGTGGACACTACAATGAGCAGTTCTTC. Translating gives CASSGHYNEQFF.

This chain joins TRBV12-3 or TRBV12-4 and TRBJ2-5, with 10 bases aligning to TRBD2. This CDR3 has 12 amino acids. Trimming took 6 bases from V and 5 from J; bases not matched to a gene: 0. CDR3 sequence: CASRTSGETQYF. DNA of the CDR3: TGTGCCAGCAGGACTAGCGGGGAGACCCAGTACTTC.

The genes are TRBV30 and TRBJ1-2, with a tentative D call TRBD1 (5 bases). Germline-derived CDR1 and CDR2 are GTSNPN and SVGIG (reference sequence). Trimming stripped 1 base from V and 4 bases from J, with 19 bases between. CDR3 size: 16 residues. CDR3 loop: CAWSATRTGPTYGYTF. The CDR3 DNA is TGTGCCTGGAGTGCAACCCGGACGGGACCTACCTATGGCTACACCTTC.

This chain links TRBV7-2 with TRBJ1-2; tentatively, D is TRBD1 (6 bases). There are 12 residues in the CDR3. Germline V gene sequence: CDR1 SGHTA, CDR2 FQGNSA. The ends were cut back, 1 base at V and 7 bases at J, with 7 bases in the middle. CDR3 in amino acids: CASSLEGGGYTF. CDR3 in DNA: TGTGCCAGCAGCTTAGAGGGGGGTGGCTACACCTTC.

This clone has more than one count but fewer than ten. This CDR3 is also generated by other DNA sequences in the sample. DNA for the CDR3: TGCGCCAGCAGCTTGGGGGGAGCAACTAATGAAAAACTGTTTTTT. Translation: CASSLGGATNEKLFF. The chain is built from TRBV5-1 and TRBJ1-4; D gene unclear. The germline V gene has CDR1 SGHRS and CDR2 YFSETQ. Between the trimmed V and J ends, which lost 0 bases and 0 bases, there was a span of 6 bases. This CDR3 is built from 15 residues.

The V gene is TRBV5-4, the J gene TRBJ2-7; 7 bases line up with TRBD2. CDR3 length equals 13 residues. The germline gives CDR1 SGHNT, CDR2 YYREEE (reference sequence). V dropped 4 bases and J dropped 5; count of bases not matched to a gene: 6. The CDR3 region is CASSPKTSDEQYF. In DNA, the CDR3 is TGTGCCAGCAGCCCTAAAACTAGCGACGAGCAGTACTTC.

V usage is TRBV27 and J usage is TRBJ2-3; D gene ambiguous. CDR1 is MNHEY, CDR2 SMNVEV, per germline (reference sequence). The length of the CDR3 is 14 residues. V lost 1 base, J lost 5 bases, and 10 bases lay in between. The CDR3 DNA reads TGTGCCAGCAGTTTATTGGGTACAGTAGATACGCAGTATTTT. Protein sequence: CASSLLGTVDTQYF.

This clone was detected a few times. The V call is TRBV28, the J call TRBJ1-1; 9 bases align to TRBD1. Germline CDR1 MDHEN, CDR2 SYDVKM. There are 16 residues in the CDR3. Trimming took 4 bases from V and 1 from J; bases not matched to a gene: 7. The CDR3, as DNA: TGTGCCAGCAGTTCCGGACAGGGGATTGGGAACACTGAAGCTTTCTTT. Protein product: CASSSGQGIGNTEAFF.

The chain carries TRBV9 and TRBJ2-1; 7 bases line up with TRBD1. J lost 8 bases, V lost 4 bases, and 18 bases had no gene match. Germline-derived CDR1 and CDR2 are SGDLS and YYNGEE. CDR3 length: 17 amino acids. CDR3 region: CASSPPVGSTGMDEQFF. The CDR3 DNA follows: TGTGCCAGCAGCCCCCCGGTTGGTTCGACAGGGATGGATGAGCAGTTCTTC.

The chain carries TRBV19 and TRBJ2-1, with 7 bases matching TRBD1. V lost 3 bases, J lost 5 bases, and 7 bases stayed unmatched. Germline V CDR1 and CDR2: LNHDA, SQIVND (reference sequence). The CDR3 totals 15 residues. The CDR3 coding sequence is TGTGCCAGTAGTATGATCGACAGGGTGAACAATGAGCAGTTCTTC. The encoded protein is CASSMIDRVNNEQFF.

The rearrangement joins TRBV19 to TRBJ1-5; D remains unclear. Trimming stripped 0 bases from V and 9 bases from J, with 9 bases between. CDR1 LNHDA and CDR2 SQIVND come from the germline V gene (reference sequence). This CDR3 is 13 amino acids long. Here the CDR3 DNA reads TGTGCCAGTAGTATAGAGACCCAGAGGCCCCAGCATTTT. It encodes CASSIETQRPQHF.

The table lists this clone with a few counts. The rearrangement joins TRBV7-6 to TRBJ1-5; no reliable D call. Trimming stripped 4 bases from V and 9 bases from J, with 4 bases between. The CDR3 has 10 residues. CDR1 and CDR2 (germline): SGHVS, FNYEAQ. Here the CDR3 DNA reads TGTGCCAGCAGCTCTCCGCCCCAGCATTTT. Protein sequence: CASSSPPQHF. The entire variable domain, with the rest obtained from reference TRBV7-6 and TRBJ1-5, is as follows: GAGVSQSPRYKVTKRGQDVALRCDPISGHVSLYWYRQALGQGPEFLTYFNYEAQQDKSGLPNDRFSAERPEGSISTLTIQRTEQRDSAMYRCASSSPPQHFGDGTRLSIL.

The rearrangement links TRBV2 to TRBJ2-6; 7 nucleotides line up with TRBD1. Germline CDR1 is SNHLY and CDR2 is FYNNEI. V gave up 8 bases and J gave up 4 bases; unmatched junction bases: 5. CDR3 length equals 14 residues. The CDR3 reads CASLRTGGANVLTF. The CDR3, as DNA: TGTGCCAGCTTAAGGACAGGAGGGGCCAACGTCCTGACTTTC.

The chain couples TRBV5-1 to TRBJ1-1, with 7 bases lining up with TRBD1. J lost 8 bases, V lost 2 bases, and 6 bases had no gene match. The V gene's germline CDR1 is SGHRS and CDR2 YFSETQ. This CDR3 is 13 amino acids long. CDR3 residues: CASSFRQGAEAFF. The DNA for the CDR3 is TGCGCCAGCAGCTTTAGACAGGGCGCCGAAGCTTTCTTT.

This clone was seen a few times. The chain combines TRBV7-2 with TRBJ1-5; D is possibly TRBD1 (6 bases). Germline CDR1 SGHTA, CDR2 FQGNSA. V lost 2 bases and J 5 bases, leaving 13 bases between the germline ends. CDR3 length: 15 amino acids. CDR3 residues: CASSLRGGTDQPQHF. In DNA, the CDR3 is TGTGCCAGCAGCTTAAGGGGGGGAACGGATCAGCCCCAGCATTTT.